Presented here are 18 T cell receptor beta chains from one specimen sequenced in a study of CD8+CD57+ T cells in acquired aplastic anemia. Genomic DNA served as template for TCR beta VDJ and CDR3 profiling. TCRdb re-analysed the reads in MiXCR, keeping a single row per CDR3 protein. The table lists about 58,000 distinct CDR3 sequences, around 57% of them singletons. Patients picked for sequencing had shown CD8+CD57+ cell expansion detected by flow cytometry. The material sequenced was sorted CD4+, CD8+, or CD8+CD57+ T cells (not recorded which) from PBMCs. The receptors were sampled from a human donor with aplastic anemia.

This clonotype was seen at least ten times. V and J are TRBV6-1 and TRBJ2-2; either TRBD1 or TRBD2 may supply D (5 bases each). Per germline, CDR1 MNHNS and CDR2 SASEGT. The CDR3 is 15 amino acids. V was clipped by 6 bases and J by 6 bases, with 17 bases between them. CDR3: CASSPRDLVSGELFF. DNA of the CDR3: TGTGCCAGCAGCCCCCGGGACCTCGTGTCCGGGGAGCTGTTTTTT.

This clonotype appeared a single time. V usage is TRBV24-1 and J usage is TRBJ1-1; 7 nucleotides agree with TRBD1. Losses at the gene ends were 12 bases for V and 5 bases for J; bases not matched to a gene: 5. The CDR3 totals 11 residues. The V gene's germline CDR1 is KGHDR and CDR2 SFDVKD. The CDR3 nucleotides read TGTGCCGCAGGGGGGAGAACTGAAGCTTTCTTT. As protein: CAAGGRTEAFF.

This clonotype was seen ten or more times. A much larger clone is a single base away; this may be a read error. CDR3 region: CASLGRESPNYGYTF. CDR3 DNA: TGCGCCAGCCTGGGCAGGGAGTCCCCAAACTATGGCTACACCTTC. The J gene is TRBJ1-2, the V gene TRBV10-1, with D perhaps matching TRBD1 (5 bases). This CDR3 contains 15 residues. Germline V gene data show CDR1 as WNHNN and CDR2 as SYGVQD (reference sequence). Trimming removed 8 bases at V and 2 bases at J, with 18 bases between.

The chain uses TRBV24-1 and TRBJ1-2; tentatively, D is TRBD1 (6 bases). This CDR3 has 11 amino acids. The V and J ends lost 10 bases and 3 bases respectively, with 8 bases between them. From germline, CDR1 is KGHDR and CDR2 SFDVKD. This chain's CDR3 is CATEGDYGYTF. CDR3 DNA: TGTGCCACGGAGGGGGACTATGGCTACACCTTC.

The CDR3 here is CSAILRDSPLHF. The CDR3 DNA sequence: TGCAGTGCTATCCTTAGGGATTCACCCCTCCACTTT. The chain recombines TRBV20-1 with TRBJ1-6; D uncertain. The CDR3 runs 12 residues. The V and J ends lost 4 bases and 8 bases respectively, with 9 bases between them. Germline V gene lookup returns CDR1 DFQATT and CDR2 SNEGSKA (reference sequence).

This clonotype is judged medium-sized. This rearrangement joins TRBV10-3 to TRBJ2-7; 8 bases fit TRBD1. V was pared by 6 bases and J by 7 bases, with 2 bases of the junction left unmatched. The germline V gene encodes CDR1 ENHRY and CDR2 SYGVKD. The CDR3 contains 11 residues. The CDR3 nucleotides are TGTGCCATCAGGACAGGGGCTGAGCAGTACTTC. Amino acid sequence: CAIRTGAEQYF.

Concerning this clonotype itself: At one end the junction does not follow the germline gene, possibly because of a read error. The V and J genes are TRBV19 and TRBJ1-1; D ambiguous. There are 16 residues in the CDR3. The germline V gene has CDR1 LNHDA and CDR2 SQIVND (reference sequence). The chain's CDR3 is CASSIDPFGMNTDAFF. CDR3 in DNA: TGTGCCAGTAGTATAGATCCTTTTGGGATGAACACTGACGCTTTCTTT.

This clonotype was observed a handful of times. V is TRBV29-1 and J is TRBJ1-1; no definite D call. The V end lost 3 bases, the J end lost 5 bases, and 7 bases lay between the germline ends. From germline, CDR1 is SQVTM and CDR2 ANQGSEA. This CDR3 contains 11 residues. CDR3 sequence (DNA): TGCAGCGTTGATCTGGGGACTGAAGCTTTCTTT. This codes for CSVDLGTEAFF.

This chain uses TRBV15 with TRBJ2-7; no firm D call. Germline CDR1 LNHNV, CDR2 YYDKDF (reference sequence). This CDR3 contains 14 residues. V was pared by 1 base and J by 3 bases, with 10 bases between. The CDR3 sequence is CATSRGGRYYEQYF. The CDR3 DNA is TGTGCCACCAGCAGAGGTGGGCGGTACTACGAGCAGTACTTC. Full variable domain (rest looked up from reference TRBV15 and TRBJ2-7): DAMVIQNPRYQVTQFGKPVTLSCSQTLNHNVMYWYQQKSSQAPKLLFHYYDKDFNNEADTPDNFQSRRPNTSFCFLDIRSPGLGDTAMYLCATSRGGRYYEQYFGPGTRLTVT.

Concerning this clonotype itself: The junction departs from the called germline gene at one end, perhaps through a read error. The chain is built from TRBV7-7 and TRBJ2-5; 7 bases match TRBD2. This CDR3 contains 15 residues. From germline, CDR1 is SSHAT and CDR2 FNYEAQ (reference sequence). DNA for the CDR3: TGTGCTAGCAGCCAAGGGCGGGGGTACCAAGAGACCCAGTACTTC. Translation gives CASSQGRGYQETQYF.

This clonotype was seen once. The chain uses TRBV20-1 and TRBJ2-5, with D possibly TRBD1 on 5 matching bases. Gene TRBJ2-1 matches the end of the DNA better, so the J call may be wrong. CDR3 length: 11 residues. Germline loops: CDR1 DFQATT, CDR2 SNEGSKA (reference sequence). The CDR3 protein is CSATTDNEQFF. The DNA for the CDR3 is TGCAGTGCTACGACAGACAATGAGCAGTTCTTC.

This sequence joins TRBV7-9 and TRBJ1-2, with unresolved D. Germline values: CDR1 SEHNR, CDR2 FQNEAQ (reference sequence). The CDR3 sequence is 12 residues long. Trimming removed 1 base at V and 3 bases at J, with 3 bases between. Written as DNA, the CDR3 is TGTGCCAGCAGCTTAGATTACTATGGCTACACCTTC. Translated: CASSLDYYGYTF.

The rearrangement uses TRBV12-3 or TRBV12-4 and TRBJ1-1, with TRBD1 matching over 9 bases. With V trimmed by 4 bases and J by 11 bases, 5 bases remained unmatched. The CDR3 has 12 amino acids. In nucleotides, the CDR3 is TGTGCCAGCAGTTCCGGGACAGGGCTGGCTTTCTTT. Its translation: CASSSGTGLAFF.

The V call is TRBV14, the J call TRBJ2-5; 9 bases align to TRBD2. This CDR3 spans 16 amino acids. Trimming cost V 2 bases and J 1 base; bases outside gene matches: 5. Germline values: CDR1 SGHDN, CDR2 FVKESK. This CDR3 reads CASSQSLRGGQETQYF. The CDR3 bases are TGTGCCAGCAGCCAAAGTCTGCGGGGGGGCCAAGAGACCCAGTACTTC.

This clonotype was detected a few times. The chain is built from TRBV27 and TRBJ1-1; D ambiguous. Trimming pared 6 bases from V and 6 bases from J, leaving 20 bases between. Germline lookup yields CDR1 MNHEY and CDR2 SMNVEV (reference sequence). The CDR3 runs 15 residues. As DNA, the CDR3 is TGTGCCAGCAGCCGTAGCGGGAGCTACAATCCTGAAGCTTTCTTT. Translated, it gives CASSRSGSYNPEAFF.

The chain is built from TRBV10-3 and TRBJ2-3, with D perhaps matching TRBD1 (6 bases). Trimming took off 6 bases at V and 2 bases at J, with 15 bases between the two ends. The germline CDR1 and CDR2 sequences are ENHRY and SYGVKD. CDR3 length: 15 residues. The CDR3 nucleotides are TGTGCCATCAGCGTAGGACAGACCAACACAGATACGCAGTATTTT. This translates into CAISVGQTNTDTQYF.

This clonotype was recorded only once. This rearrangement joins TRBV24-1 to TRBJ1-2; 12 bases are shared with TRBD1. Germline values: CDR1 KGHDR, CDR2 SFDVKD. Trimming cost V 4 bases and J 8 bases; bases outside gene matches: 4. This CDR3 has 14 amino acids. CDR3 protein: CATSESGTGGGYTF. The CDR3 DNA follows: TGTGCCACCAGTGAATCGGGGACAGGGGGCGGCTACACCTTC.

The rearrangement joins TRBV29-1 to TRBJ2-1; TRBD1 aligns across 9 bases. The germline CDR1 and CDR2 sequences are SQVTM and ANQGSEA. Trimming at V came to 7 bases and at J to 5 bases, leaving 15 bases not matched to a gene. The CDR3 runs 16 residues. CDR3 in amino acids: CSESSKGQGGHNEQFF. The CDR3 region has the DNA TGCAGCGAGTCCTCGAAGGGACAGGGAGGCCACAATGAGCAGTTCTTC.